This paragraph reports one TCR beta chain. Authors' analysis steps: Researchers report that nucleated cell counts were estimated from reference gene primer amplification. The data were produced by immunoSEQ multiplex PCR, yet TCRdb's version contains in-frame clones alone and is incomplete. That table supplies the V and J calls and clone size; D and trimming were determined from the DNA. The sample shows about 180,000 clones, roughly 88% of them seen only once. The study drew participants aged about 18 to 89 years from under 30 US areas. In Cohort 3, a recovered donor had either two negative PCRs, clearance, or symptom resolution. This entry comes from a study of blood T cell repertoires in COVID-19. The CDR3 sequence is 13 residues long. The V gene's germline CDR1 is SGHNT and CDR2 YENEEA. Trimming took 6 bases from V and 4 from J, leaving 12 bases between them.

What was sequenced was PBMCs or T cells enriched from blood (not recorded which). The TCR was taken from a woman in her late teens or twenties who had recovered from COVID-19. The chain joins TRBV11-3 to TRBJ1-1; no definite D call. The CDR3 is CASRAAERTEAFF. DNA for the CDR3: TGTGCCAGCAGGGCAGCGGAACGCACTGAAGCTTTCTTT. Complete variable domain (other parts from reference TRBV11-3 and TRBJ1-1): EAGVVQSPRYKIIEKKQPVAFWCNPISGHNTLYWYLQNLGQGPELLIRYENEEAVDDSQLPKDRFSAERLKGVDSTLKIQPAELGDSAVYLCASRAAERTEAFFGQGTRLTVV.